This T cell receptor beta chain is drawn from a study of CD8 T cells in ankylosing spondylitis. Findings and limits, study-wide: Disease-linked clones bore a CD8+ phenotype and were relatively rare in peripheral blood. In ankylosing spondylitis blood, a motif of roughly eight highly homologous TCR beta variants appeared characteristic.

V trimming: 3 bases; J trimming: 6 bases; junction bases outside the gene matches: 10. The CDR3 sequence is 15 residues long. The germline CDR1 and CDR2 sequences are SGHRS and YFSETQ. This clonotype was counted at least ten times. Its specificity is not known. The TCR beta libraries were generated through quantitative 5'-RACE incorporating molecular barcodes. TCRdb independently ran MiXCR on the 5' RACE reads; one entry per CDR3 protein. The sample records roughly 160,000 distinct CDR3 sequences, 9.5% to 13% being singletons. This clonotype was obtained from a male donor with ankylosing spondylitis or in good health (not recorded which). The rearrangement links TRBV5-1 to TRBJ2-7; 9 bases agree with TRBD1. Specimen: blood, either unsorted or a sorted T cell fraction (not recorded which). The CDR3 DNA reads as TGCGCCAGCAGCTACGGGACAGGGTTCTTGAGCGAGCAGTACTTC. Protein product: CASSYGTGFLSEQYF. The entire variable domain, with the rest obtained from reference TRBV5-1 and TRBJ2-7, is as follows: KAGVTQTPRYLIKTRGQQVTLSCSPISGHRSVSWYQQTPGQGLQFLFEYFSETQRNKGNFPGRFSGRQFSNSRSEMNVSTLELGDSALYLCASSYGTGFLSEQYFGPGTRLTVT.